This note documents a single T cell receptor beta chain sequence. Its recognized antigen is unknown. The record has no base qualities; no much larger clone is one base away. Whole blood was collected in K2EDTA tubes by collaborating institutions according to the institutions' own protocols. Collaborator samples were shipped for TCRbeta analysis as frozen whole blood, isolated PBMCs, or DNA extracted from either sample type. The V and J ends are trimmed by 2 bases and 2 bases, leaving 10 bases between them. Based on the germline V gene (reference sequence), the CDR1 and CDR2 sequences are SGHNT and YYREEE. The CDR3, from cysteine to phenylalanine, totals 14 residues. The only DNA kept is the CDR3, 42 bases in frame from the first base. The immunoSEQ Assay, a bias-controlled multiplex PCR, was used to amplify TCRbeta CDR3 regions from genomic DNA. Per the authors' processing: Within the assay, amplification of reference gene primers was used to estimate how many nucleated cells each sample contained. To quantify the absolute abundance of each unique TCRbeta CDR3 rearrangement, sequence reads were collapsed and filtered. For each sample, productive Simpson clonality was calculated as the square root of Simpson's diversity index over productive rearrangements. What TCRdb holds here is the immuneACCESS table cut down to in-frame rearrangements. Part of the clones is not present; checked against another copy, under half of the missing clones reflect an unresolved V gene, and the others are unexplained. The D gene and trimming were derived from the DNA, and the V and J assignments and clone size from that table. The sample yields under 300,000 clones; approximately 86% were counted once. Approximately 7% of the sample belongs to the ten largest clones.

This sample was taken from a study of blood T cell repertoires in COVID-19 (dated by TCRdb to about 2020). At the level of the whole study: Samples covering the acute and convalescent phases of COVID-19 were provided by collaborators in the United States, Italy and Spain. The prospective study material was composed of cDNA or gDNA derived from T cells, B-cell-depleted T cells, or PBMCs. Subjects who had been exposed to COVID-19, were actively infected with it, or had recovered from it provided the deeply sampled blood TCRbeta repertoires that made up the dataset. A freely available public database, intended as a resource for researchers studying the immune response to SARS-CoV-2, is where the repertoires were released. The samples were drawn from two sources: the first 160 participants of the ongoing ImmuneRACE study, and 1,000 to 1,500 subjects contributed by 6 global collaborators. A de-identified subject ID, COVID-19 status, age in years and sex were almost always included in the sample metadata. Where available, HLA class I and class II types were taken from metadata supplied by the sample provider and were not determined by assay-based typing.

Study-level results and caveats: Clinical and demographic metadata were provided uncurated, with the amount varying by source and participant.

The sequence came from a woman in her seventies with active or convalescent COVID-19. The sequencing sample was made of peripheral blood. The chain is encoded by TRBV5-4 joined to TRBJ1-1; tentative D gene TRBD1, with 6 bases matching. The CDR3 reads as follows: CASSLRQVNTEAFF. The nucleotide sequence reads TGTGCCAGCAGCTTAAGACAGGTCAACACTGAAGCTTTCTTT.